The 18 T cell receptor beta chains listed next were all sequenced from one sample in a study of cytomegalovirus exposure and HLA in healthy donors. Measured with immunoSEQ multiplex PCR; TCRdb has only the in-frame clones, and not every one. The sample carries approximately 180,000 clones, about 82% recorded once. Specimen: PBMCs. These receptors were collected from a woman in her late teens or twenties in good health and CMV-seronegative.

V is TRBV9 and J is TRBJ1-1; 11 bases fit TRBD1. The CDR3 runs 16 residues. Trimming cost V 0 bases and J 4 bases; bases outside gene matches: 5. CDR1 SGDLS and CDR2 YYNGEE come from the germline V gene. For the CDR3, the DNA is TGTGCCAGCAGCGTAGCCGGGACAGGGGGGACCACTGAAGCTTTCTTT. Translated, it gives CASSVAGTGGTTEAFF.

The rearrangement joins TRBV13 to TRBJ2-3; D might be TRBD2 (5 bases). CDR1 is PRHDT and CDR2 is FYEKMQ in the germline V gene (reference sequence). The germline V and J ends were trimmed by 0 bases and 0 bases, with 10 bases remaining between them. The CDR3 spans 16 residues. The chain's CDR3 is CASSLGLTGSTDTQYF. The CDR3 DNA follows: TGTGCCAGCAGCTTAGGGCTTACGGGGAGCACAGATACGCAGTATTTT.

The DNA of the CDR3 is TGTGCCAGTAGTATAGATGGGGACAGGAGACGCTATGGCTACACCTTC. This translates into CASSIDGDRRRYGYTF. The rearrangement joins TRBV19 to TRBJ1-2, with 8 nucleotides matching TRBD1. CDR1 and CDR2 (germline): LNHDA, SQIVND (reference sequence). This CDR3 comprises 16 residues. J lost 4 bases, V lost 0 bases, and 7 bases had no gene match.

This chain links TRBV6-5 with TRBJ2-3; 10 bases line up with TRBD2. The CDR3 extends over 16 amino acids. Germline CDR1 reads MNHEY; CDR2 reads SVGAGI. V lost 4 bases and J lost 6; bases outside the gene matches: 10. DNA for the CDR3: TGTGCCAGCAGTTCTCCGGGACTAGCGCCCGGGGATACGCAGTATTTT. Translation: CASSSPGLAPGDTQYF.

V and J are TRBV4-1 and TRBJ1-2; D perhaps matches TRBD1 (6 bases). V was shortened by 5 bases and J by 7 bases, with 14 bases between the two germline ends. CDR1 MGHRA and CDR2 YSYEKL come from the germline V gene. The CDR3 length is 13 residues. The CDR3 coding sequence is TGCGCCAGCAGCGACAGGCTAATGGGTGGCTACACCTTC. As protein: CASSDRLMGGYTF.

The rearrangement uses TRBV30 and TRBJ1-3, with TRBD1 as a possible D gene (5 bases). The CDR3 runs to 17 residues. Looked up from germline, CDR1 is GTSNPN and CDR2 is SVGIG (reference sequence). Trimming removed 3 bases from V and 0 bases from J, with 18 bases in between. CDR3 amino acids: CAWSQGDNHHSGNTIYF. CDR3 sequence (DNA): TGTGCCTGGAGCCAGGGTGATAACCATCACTCTGGAAACACCATATATTTT.

The chain has TRBV21-1 and TRBJ2-1; the D call in the table, TRBD1, was not verified against the DNA. TRBV21-1 is termed a pseudogene. The CDR3 runs 18 residues. CDR3 nucleotides: TGTGCCAGCAGCCAAGGACAGCGTCGCCCCCTGGGATACAATGAGCAGTTCTTC. Residues: CASSQGQRRPLGYNEQFF.

Concerning this clone itself: This specimen includes other DNA sequences encoding the same CDR3. The chain combines TRBV19 with TRBJ1-1, with a possible D match to TRBD1 (6 bases). This CDR3 is built from 14 residues. Germline values: CDR1 LNHDA, CDR2 SQIVND (reference sequence). V was pared by 1 base and J by 1 base, with 7 bases between. In DNA, the CDR3 is TGTGCCAGTAGTATAGCCAGGGGGAACACTGAAGCTTTCTTT. Protein product: CASSIARGNTEAFF.

J is TRBJ1-5 and V is TRBV7-6; TRBD1 matches 9 bases. V lost 1 base, J lost 4 bases, and 5 bases stayed unmatched. This CDR3 has 16 residues. Germline V gene sequence: CDR1 SGHVS, CDR2 FNYEAQ. CDR3 amino acids: CASSLGTGAVNQPQHF. The CDR3 nucleotides read TGTGCCAGCAGCTTAGGGACAGGGGCCGTTAATCAGCCCCAGCATTTT.

This clone was seen a handful of times. J is TRBJ1-2 and V is TRBV27; weak D call: TRBD1 (6 bases). The CDR3 totals 14 residues. Germline CDR1 reads MNHEY; CDR2 reads SMNVEV (reference sequence). V shed 4 bases and J shed 4 bases, with 13 bases lying between them. The DNA for the CDR3 is TGTGCCAGCAGTTCCCCGGACAGCTTCTATGGCTACACCTTC. Its translation: CASSSPDSFYGYTF.

This clone has only one observation. The CDR3 protein is CASSRTGFGATNEKLFF. The CDR3 DNA sequence: TGTGCCAGCAGTAGGACAGGGTTTGGGGCAACTAATGAAAAACTGTTTTTT. V is TRBV2 and J is TRBJ1-4; TRBD1 matches 8 bases. V was clipped by 5 bases and J by 0 bases; unmatched bases: 8. Looked up from germline, CDR1 is SNHLY and CDR2 is FYNNEI. This CDR3 contains 17 residues.

V usage is TRBV9 and J usage is TRBJ2-2; 12 positions agree with TRBD1. The junction had 1 base not matched to a gene; V was cut back by 3 bases and J by 7 bases. CDR1 is SGDLS and CDR2 is YYNGEE in the germline V gene. This CDR3 comprises 14 residues. The CDR3 sequence: CASSGDRGRGELFF. DNA for the CDR3: TGTGCCAGCAGCGGGGACAGGGGGCGCGGGGAGCTGTTTTTT.

The CDR3 sequence is CASSVGEGANYEQYF. CDR3 coding DNA: TGTGCCAGCAGCGTAGGAGAGGGAGCCAATTACGAGCAGTACTTC. This rearrangement joins TRBV9 to TRBJ2-7; the D gene is possibly TRBD2 (5 bases). Germline V gives CDR1 SGDLS, CDR2 YYNGEE. With 0 bases removed from V and 4 bases from J, the gap between germline ends came to 14 bases. This CDR3 is 15 amino acids long. The variable domain in full, completed from reference TRBV9 and TRBJ2-7, reads DSGVTQTPKHLITATGQRVTLRCSPRSGDLSVYWYQQSLDQGLQFLIQYYNGEERAKGNILERFSAQQFPDLHSELNLSSLELGDSALYFCASSVGEGANYEQYFGPGTRLTVT.

This chain links TRBV2 with TRBJ2-5; TRBD2 matches at 8 bases. This CDR3 region has 15 residues. Germline CDR1 is SNHLY and CDR2 is FYNNEI. The J segment lost 0 bases and the V segment lost 11 bases, leaving 11 bases of the junction unmatched. In nucleotides, the CDR3 is TGTGCCGGGCGAGTCCCGGGGGGGTACCAAGAGACCCAGTACTTC. It translates to CAGRVPGGYQETQYF.

V gene TRBV30 combines with J gene TRBJ2-5; 8 nucleotides match TRBD2. The CDR3 totals 14 residues. V dropped 1 base and J dropped 0; count of bases not matched to a gene: 1. Per the germline V gene, CDR1 is GTSNPN and CDR2 is SVGIG (reference sequence). The CDR3 reads CAWSGGGYQETQYF. The CDR3 DNA reads as TGTGCCTGGAGTGGCGGGGGGTACCAAGAGACCCAGTACTTC.

The genes are TRBV6-5 and TRBJ2-2, with TRBD2 matching 7 bases. In germline, CDR1 is MNHEY, CDR2 SVGAGI. This CDR3 has 16 residues. V shed 1 base and J 0 bases; nucleotides not matched to a gene: 2. The CDR3 DNA sequence: TGTGCCAGCAGTTACTGGCTAGCGGCGAACACCGGGGAGCTGTTTTTT. This encodes CASSYWLAANTGELFF.

The chain links TRBV6-5 to TRBJ1-1; D not certain. From germline, CDR1 is MNHEY and CDR2 SVGAGI. This CDR3 is 14 amino acids long. The V and J ends lost 0 bases and 3 bases respectively, with 8 bases between them. Written as DNA, the CDR3 is TGTGCCAGCAGTTACTCGCGCGGATACACTGAAGCTTTCTTT. This gives the protein CASSYSRGYTEAFF.

The chain carries TRBV10-3 and TRBJ2-1; the match to TRBD2 covers 8 bases. V was pared by 2 bases and J by 0 bases, with 6 bases of the junction left unmatched. The CDR3 runs 17 residues. The germline CDR1 and CDR2 sequences are ENHRY and SYGVKD. The CDR3 protein is CAISEIGRVRSYNEQFF. CDR3 bases: TGTGCCATCAGTGAGATCGGGAGGGTGCGCTCCTACAATGAGCAGTTCTTC.